A selection of T cell receptor beta chains follows, all from one sample in a study of blood T cells in healthy people across ages. TCRdb independently ran MiXCR on the 5' RACE reads; one entry per CDR3 protein. This sample yields more than 550,000 distinct CDR3 sequences, of which about 20% are seen a single time; 22% belongs to the top ten. Sequencing input: blood. These receptors came from an older man in good health. CDR3s include the opening cysteine and the closing phenylalanine or tryptophan. Each record gives: D gene, J gene, clone size, V gene, CDR3 DNA, CDR3 protein. D genes are given only for firm matches. A clone size is listed for some rows: how often the clone was seen (once, few, many), or a class if it is expanded.

TRBD1 | TRBJ2-5 | few | TRBV20-1 | TGCAGTGCCCAGACAGGGTTTGAGACCCAGTACTTC | CSAQTGFETQYF
- | TRBJ1-4 | - | TRBV20-1 | TGCAGTGCGACACCCGGGGGGGCTTACAATGAAAAACTGTTTTTT | CSATPGGAYNEKLFF
- | TRBJ2-1 | - | TRBV7-9 | TGTGCCAGCAGCTTCCCCGGGGGGCGGTCCTACAATGAGCAGTTCTTC | CASSFPGGRSYNEQFF
TRBD1 | TRBJ1-2 | few | TRBV18 | TGTGCCAGCTCACCGAGACAGGGTAGAGGGTATGGCTACACCTTC | CASSPRQGRGYGYTF
- | TRBJ2-7 | - | TRBV6-5 | TGTGCCAGCAGTTACCGGCAGGGCTTCGGATACGAGCAGTACTTC | CASSYRQGFGYEQYF
TRBD1 | TRBJ2-1 | many | TRBV20-1 | TGCAGTGCGCATCTCCCGAGGGGGCTGGTGTACAATGAGCAGTTCTTC | CSAHLPRGLVYNEQFF
- | TRBJ2-3 | - | TRBV4-1 | TGCGCCAGCAGCCAAGAGTTCGACTCGAACACAGATACGCAGTATTTT | CASSQEFDSNTDTQYF
TRBD1 | TRBJ1-2 | many | TRBV29-1 | TGCAGCGATCGACAGGGCGGGGGCTACACCTTC | CSDRQGGGYTF
TRBD2 | TRBJ2-3 | few | TRBV6-1 | TGTGCCAGCAGTGGACTAGCGGGGGGGTTCACAGATACGCAGTATTTT | CASSGLAGGFTDTQYF
- | TRBJ2-3 | - | TRBV7-2 | TGTGCCAGCAGCCCCCAGGGGCCTCGACAAAGCACAGATACGCAGTATTTT | CASSPQGPRQSTDTQYF
- | TRBJ1-5 | few | TRBV27 | TGTGCCAGCAATTTGAACCAGCCCCAGCATTTT | CASNLNQPQHF
- | TRBJ2-4 | few | TRBV6-2/TRBV6-3 | TGTGCCAGCAGCAATTCGAGGACCCAGACAAACATTCAGTACTTC | CASSNSRTQTNIQYF
TRBD2 | TRBJ2-7 | - | TRBV5-1 | TGCGCCAGCAGCGGACTAGCGGGGACCTCCTACGAGCAGTACTTC | CASSGLAGTSYEQYF
TRBD2 | TRBJ2-4 | - | TRBV12-3/TRBV12-4 | TGTGCCAGCAGCTCTAGAGGACTAGGCCCGAACATTCAGTACTTC | CASSSRGLGPNIQYF
- | TRBJ2-5 | few | TRBV6-1 | TGTGCCAGCAGCTGGTCGACAAGCACCCAAGAGACCCAGTACTTC | CASSWSTSTQETQYF
TRBD1 | TRBJ1-2 | few | TRBV29-1 | TGCAGCTTCGGACAGGGGGCTTCGGGCGGCTACACCTTC | CSFGQGASGGYTF
TRBD1 | TRBJ1-2 | - | TRBV15 | TGTGCCACCAGCAGAGCCGGGACAGGCCATAACTATGGCTACACCTTC | CATSRAGTGHNYGYTF
- | TRBJ2-7 | few | TRBV14 | TGTGCCAGCGCAGGGGTAGCCGAGCAGTACTTC | CASAGVAEQYF
TRBD1 | TRBJ1-1 | few | TRBV29-1 | TGCAGCGTCCACCCCGGGACAGGGATGACTGAAGCTTTCTTT | CSVHPGTGMTEAFF
- | TRBJ2-7 | few | TRBV14 | TGTGCCAGCAGCCAAGTGGACAGAACCTACGAGCAGTACTTC | CASSQVDRTYEQYF
TRBD2 | TRBJ2-3 | - | TRBV6-5 | TGTGCCAGCAGTTACAGGACTAGCGCCGTCAGCCCAGATACGCAGTATTTT | CASSYRTSAVSPDTQYF
TRBD1 | TRBJ2-1 | few | TRBV29-1 | TGCAGCGGACAGGGGGCAACCTACAATGAGCAGTTCTTC | CSGQGATYNEQFF
TRBD2 | TRBJ2-5 | - | TRBV7-2 | TGTGCCAGCAGCATTAGCGGGAGAGGAGAGACCCAGTACTTC | CASSISGRGETQYF
TRBD1 | TRBJ2-7 | - | TRBV20-1 | TGCAGTGCTAGAGATCATGCCGGTCCGACAGGGGAGAAGCAGTACTTC | CSARDHAGPTGEKQYF
- | TRBJ2-6 | few | TRBV5-1 | TGCGCCAGCAGCATAAATCTAGGGGCTGGGGCCAACGTCCTGACTTTC | CASSINLGAGANVLTF
TRBD1 | TRBJ1-1 | many | TRBV3-1 | TGTGCCAGCAGCCAAGCAGGGCCGGACAGGCAAGCTTTCTTT | CASSQAGPDRQAFF
- | TRBJ1-2 | few | TRBV27 | TGTGCCAGCAAGGGGGATCATGGCTACACCTTC | CASKGDHGYTF
- | TRBJ1-1 | few | TRBV12-3/TRBV12-4 | TGTGCCAGCGGAAGCGCAGGTCGGCGAGCTTTCTTT | CASGSAGRRAFF
TRBD2 | TRBJ2-2 | - | TRBV5-1 | TGCGCCAGCAGCCACAGCGGGAGCAACACCGGGGAGCTGTTTTTT | CASSHSGSNTGELFF
TRBD1 | TRBJ1-1 | - | TRBV24-1 | TGTGCCACCAGTGATTCGAGGGGGCCCACTGAAGCTTTCTTT | CATSDSRGPTEAFF
- | TRBJ1-1 | few | TRBV7-9 | TGTGCCAGCAGCACGATACAGTATCGTTCGGCTGAAGCTTTCTTT | CASSTIQYRSAEAFF
- | TRBJ2-5 | few | TRBV9 | TGTGCCAGCAGCGTAGATGGGGGCCGACGAGAGACCCAGTACTTC | CASSVDGGRRETQYF
- | TRBJ2-3 | - | TRBV6-5 | TGTGCCAGCGGTCCACGGGTTAGCACAGATACGCAGTATTTT | CASGPRVSTDTQYF
- | TRBJ1-1 | - | TRBV28 | TGTGCCTGCAGGATCCAGAACACTGAAGCTTTCTTT | CACRIQNTEAFF
TRBD2 | TRBJ2-1 | - | TRBV9 | TGTGCCAGCAGCGTAGCGGGGGGACTGACCTACAATGAGCAGTTCTTC | CASSVAGGLTYNEQFF
TRBD1 | TRBJ1-3 | many | TRBV6-6 | TGTGCCAGTTCCGGGACAGCAAACTTTTTAGGAAACACCATATATTTT | CASSGTANFLGNTIYF
- | TRBJ1-2 | few | TRBV28 | TGTGCCAGCAGTCCTACGGCCCTCTTTGGCTACACCTTC | CASSPTALFGYTF
- | TRBJ2-1 | - | TRBV29-1 | TGCAGCGTTGAATCGAGGGAGGGGGACCACTACAATGAGCAGTTCTTC | CSVESREGDHYNEQFF
TRBD2 | TRBJ2-5 | - | TRBV10-3 | TGTGCCATCAGCGAGACTAGCGGGGATCAAGAGACCCAGTACTTC | CAISETSGDQETQYF
- | TRBJ2-3 | - | TRBV7-2 | TGTGCCAGCAGCGCCCAGGCGGGGATGGTGGATACGCAGTATTTT | CASSAQAGMVDTQYF
TRBD1 | TRBJ2-7 | - | TRBV4-2 | TGTGCCAACAGCCAGAGACAGGGGGTGTCCTACGAGCAGTACTTC | CANSQRQGVSYEQYF
- | TRBJ1-4 | few | TRBV13 | TGTGCCAGCAGCGGACCCGGCGCAACTAATGAAAAACTGTTTTTT | CASSGPGATNEKLFF
- | TRBJ2-3 | - | TRBV6-6 | TGTGCCAGCGGTTACGCTAGAGCACAAGAGACCCAGTACTTT | CASGYARAQETQYF
TRBD1 | TRBJ2-7 | many | TRBV29-1 | TGCAGCGTTGAAGGGACAGGACACTACGAGCAGTACTTC | CSVEGTGHYEQYF
TRBD2 | TRBJ2-3 | few | TRBV10-1 | TGCGCCAGCAGTCCGGTAGCGGGGGAGATCACAGATACGCAGTATTTT | CASSPVAGEITDTQYF
TRBD2 | TRBJ2-3 | - | TRBV10-3 | TGTGCCATCAAGGCGGGAGGTACAGATACGCAGTATTTT | CAIKAGGTDTQYF
- | TRBJ1-4 | few | TRBV20-1 | TGCAGTGCTGAGGTGTTATTCGACGAGGGGGCAACTAATGAAAAACTGTTTTTT | CSAEVLFDEGATNEKLFF
TRBD2 | TRBJ2-5 | - | TRBV20-1 | TGCAGTGCTAGGCCTCCGGGACTAGCGTTACAAGAGACCCAGTACTTC | CSARPPGLALQETQYF
- | TRBJ2-1 | - | TRBV10-2 | TGCGCCAGCAATCAAATCAGGGGGGTCGGCCACAATGAGCAGTTCTTC | CASNQIRGVGHNEQFF
- | TRBJ2-3 | few | TRBV20-1 | TGCAGTGCGACGACGGTCCGTACGCAGTATTTT | CSATTVRTQYF
- | TRBJ2-7 | few | TRBV25-1 | TGTGCCAGCAGTATCGGGGGGCTATCCTACGAGCAGTACTTC | CASSIGGLSYEQYF
- | TRBJ2-1 | - | TRBV2 | TGTGCCAGCAGCGCCACTTTCCCTCTTGGCTACAATGAGCAGTTCTTC | CASSATFPLGYNEQFF
- | TRBJ1-2 | - | TRBV12-3/TRBV12-4 | TGTGCCAGCAGCCCCGGGACGCCCTATGGCTACACCTTC | CASSPGTPYGYTF
- | TRBJ1-2 | - | TRBV7-2 | TGTGCCAGCAGCTTCGACCTTAACTATGGCTGCACCTTC | CASSFDLNYGCTF
- | TRBJ1-2 | few | TRBV28 | TGTGCCAGCAGTCTCGACAGGTCAGGGAACTATGGCTACACCTTC | CASSLDRSGNYGYTF